This TCR beta chain stems from a study of blood T cell repertoires in COVID-19. Study-wide context: The United States, Italy and Spain supplied acute and convalescent COVID-19 samples.

V was clipped by 3 bases and J by 3 bases; unmatched bases: 7. This CDR3 is 16 amino acids long. CDR1 and CDR2 from the germline V gene are MDHEN and SYDVKM. Seattle's enrolled individuals joined amid active infection and were then monitored longitudinally. Original analysis: The authors estimated nucleated cell counts from reference gene primer amplification. Only in-frame clones appear in the TCRdb table, and some are missing; sequencing was by immunoSEQ multiplex PCR. That table supplies the V and J calls and clone size; D and trimming were determined from the DNA. The sample carries fewer than 60,000 clones, 80% to 85% recorded once.

The sequencing input was peripheral blood. The chain is built from TRBV28 and TRBJ1-5; TRBD1 aligns across 8 bases. This TCR derives from a man aged 30 to 39 with COVID-19, enrolled during active disease. CDR3 region: CASSFLGQATNQPQHF. In nucleotides, the CDR3 is TGTGCCAGCAGTTTTTTGGGACAGGCAACCAATCAGCCCCAGCATTTT.